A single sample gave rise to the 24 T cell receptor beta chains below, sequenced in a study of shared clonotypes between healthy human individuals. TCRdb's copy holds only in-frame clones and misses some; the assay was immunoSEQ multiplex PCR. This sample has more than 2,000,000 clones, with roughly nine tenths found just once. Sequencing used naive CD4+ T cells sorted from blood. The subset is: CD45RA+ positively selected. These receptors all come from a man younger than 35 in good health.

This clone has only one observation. CDR3 sequence: CASSTQGGQETQYF. The DNA for the CDR3 is TGTGCCAGCTCAACACAGGGGGGACAAGAGACCCAGTACTTC. V is TRBV18 and J is TRBJ2-5, with TRBD1 identical over 8 bases. Germline loops: CDR1 KGHSH, CDR2 LQKENI. J gave up 2 bases and V 5 bases, and 4 bases lay outside the gene matches. This CDR3 comprises 14 residues.

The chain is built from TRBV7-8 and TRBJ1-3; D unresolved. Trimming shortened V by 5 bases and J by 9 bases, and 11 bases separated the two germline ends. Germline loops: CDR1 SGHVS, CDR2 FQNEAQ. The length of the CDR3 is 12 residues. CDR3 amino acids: CASSLHQGTIYF. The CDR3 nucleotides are TGTGCCAGCAGCCTCCACCAAGGCACCATATATTTT.

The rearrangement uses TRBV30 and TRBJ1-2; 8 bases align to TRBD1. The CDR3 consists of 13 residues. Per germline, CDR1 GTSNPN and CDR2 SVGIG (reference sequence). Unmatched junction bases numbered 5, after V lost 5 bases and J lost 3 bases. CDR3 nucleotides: TGTGCCTGGTCAGGACAGGGCTACTATGGCTACACCTTC. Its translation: CAWSGQGYYGYTF.

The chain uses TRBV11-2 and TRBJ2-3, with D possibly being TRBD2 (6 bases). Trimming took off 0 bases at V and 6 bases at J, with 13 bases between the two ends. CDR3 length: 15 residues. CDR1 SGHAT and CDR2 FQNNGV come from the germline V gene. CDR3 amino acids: CASSLDGGMGDTQYF. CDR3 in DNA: TGTGCCAGCAGCTTAGACGGGGGAATGGGGGATACGCAGTATTTT.

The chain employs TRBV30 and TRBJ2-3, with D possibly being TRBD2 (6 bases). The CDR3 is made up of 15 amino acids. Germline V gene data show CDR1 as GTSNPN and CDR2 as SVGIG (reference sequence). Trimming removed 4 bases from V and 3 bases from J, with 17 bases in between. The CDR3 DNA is TGTGCCTGGATACAGCTCGGCGGGGAAACAGATACGCAGTATTTT. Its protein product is CAWIQLGGETDTQYF.

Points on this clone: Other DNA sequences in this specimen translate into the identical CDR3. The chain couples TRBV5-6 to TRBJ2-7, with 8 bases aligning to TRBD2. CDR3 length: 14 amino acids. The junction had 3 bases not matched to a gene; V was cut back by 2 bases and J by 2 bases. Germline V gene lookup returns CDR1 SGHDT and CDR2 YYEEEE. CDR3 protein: CASSLGGGTYEQYF. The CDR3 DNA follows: TGTGCCAGCAGCTTAGGCGGGGGGACCTACGAGCAGTACTTC.

CDR3 nucleotides: TGCGCCAGCAGCTCGGAGGGGACAGGGGTCACCGGGGAGCTGTTTTTT. Translation gives CASSSEGTGVTGELFF. The chain combines TRBV5-1 with TRBJ2-2; 10 bases fit TRBD1. The CDR3 consists of 16 residues. CDR1 and CDR2 (germline): SGHRS, YFSETQ. Unmatched junction bases numbered 6, after V lost 3 bases and J lost 4 bases.

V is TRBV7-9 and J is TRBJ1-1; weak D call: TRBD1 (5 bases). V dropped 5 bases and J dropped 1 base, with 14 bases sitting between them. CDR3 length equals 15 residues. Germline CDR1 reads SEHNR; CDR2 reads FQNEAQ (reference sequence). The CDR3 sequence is CASSLTTAPNTEAFF. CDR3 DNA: TGTGCCAGCAGCCTAACGACAGCCCCGAACACTGAAGCTTTCTTT.

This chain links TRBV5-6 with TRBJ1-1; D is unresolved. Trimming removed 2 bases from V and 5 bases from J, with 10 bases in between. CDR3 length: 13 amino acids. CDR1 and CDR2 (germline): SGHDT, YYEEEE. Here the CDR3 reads CASSLEGRTEAFF. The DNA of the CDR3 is TGTGCCAGCAGCTTAGAGGGAAGGACTGAAGCTTTCTTT.

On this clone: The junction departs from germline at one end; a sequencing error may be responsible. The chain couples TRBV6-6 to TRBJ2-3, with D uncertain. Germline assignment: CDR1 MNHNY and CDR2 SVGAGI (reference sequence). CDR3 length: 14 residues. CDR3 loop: CASSLGSPTNTQYF. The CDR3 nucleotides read TGTGCCAGCAGCCTAGGGTCCCCCACAAATACGCAGTATTTT.

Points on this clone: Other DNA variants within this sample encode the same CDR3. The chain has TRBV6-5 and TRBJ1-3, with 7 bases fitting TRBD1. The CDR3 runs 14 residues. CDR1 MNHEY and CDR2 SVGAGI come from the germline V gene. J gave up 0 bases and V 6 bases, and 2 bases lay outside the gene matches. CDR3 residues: CASSRTGSGNTIYF. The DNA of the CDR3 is TGTGCCAGCAGCCGGACAGGCTCTGGAAACACCATATATTTT.

The CDR3 DNA sequence: TGCGCCAGCAGCTTGGCGACAGGGCCGAAATCCTACAATGAGCAGTTCTTC. Translated: CASSLATGPKSYNEQFF. V and J are TRBV5-1 and TRBJ2-1, with TRBD1 matching 7 bases. This CDR3 is built from 17 residues. Germline V gene sequence: CDR1 SGHRS, CDR2 YFSETQ. J gave up 1 base and V 0 bases, and 7 bases lay outside the gene matches.

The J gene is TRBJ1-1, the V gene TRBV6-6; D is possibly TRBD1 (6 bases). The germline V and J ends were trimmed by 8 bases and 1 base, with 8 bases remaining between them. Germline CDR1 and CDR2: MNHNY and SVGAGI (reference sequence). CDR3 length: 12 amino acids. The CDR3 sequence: CASYRANTEAFF. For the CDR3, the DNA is TGTGCCAGCTACAGGGCGAACACTGAAGCTTTCTTT.

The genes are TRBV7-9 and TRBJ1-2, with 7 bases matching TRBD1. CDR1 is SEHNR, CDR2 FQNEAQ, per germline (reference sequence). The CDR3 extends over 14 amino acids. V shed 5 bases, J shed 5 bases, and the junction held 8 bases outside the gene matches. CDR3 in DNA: TGTGCCAGCAGCGATGGACAGGATGGGTATGGCTACACCTTC. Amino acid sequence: CASSDGQDGYGYTF.

The CDR3 DNA follows: TGTGCCAGCAGTTTACAGTTTAAGACTGAGCAGTACTTC. Encoded protein: CASSLQFKTEQYF. The chain carries TRBV27 and TRBJ2-7; no clear D. V gave up 2 bases and J gave up 7 bases, with 12 bases separating them. Germline V gives CDR1 MNHEY, CDR2 SMNVEV (reference sequence). The CDR3 spans 13 residues.

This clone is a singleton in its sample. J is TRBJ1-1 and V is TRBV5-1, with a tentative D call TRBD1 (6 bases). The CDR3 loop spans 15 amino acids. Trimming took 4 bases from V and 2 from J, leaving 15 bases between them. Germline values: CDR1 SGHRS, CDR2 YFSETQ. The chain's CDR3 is CASSGGGSPNTEAFF. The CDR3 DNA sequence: TGCGCCAGCAGCGGGGGGGGCAGTCCCAACACTGAAGCTTTCTTT.

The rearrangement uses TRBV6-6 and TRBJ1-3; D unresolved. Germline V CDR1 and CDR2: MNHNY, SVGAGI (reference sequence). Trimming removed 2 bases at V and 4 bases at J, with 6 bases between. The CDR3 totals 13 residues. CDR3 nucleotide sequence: TGTGCCAGCAGTTACGTACTGGGAAACACCATATATTTT. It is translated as CASSYVLGNTIYF.

CDR3 loop: CAIREAGGANTGELFF. The CDR3 region has the DNA TGTGCCATCAGAGAGGCGGGGGGCGCGAACACCGGGGAGCTGTTTTTT. This chain connects TRBV10-3 to TRBJ2-2, with 8 bases lining up with TRBD2. CDR1 ENHRY and CDR2 SYGVKD come from the germline V gene. The J segment lost 0 bases and the V segment lost 6 bases, leaving 6 bases of the junction unmatched. The CDR3 is 16 residues long.

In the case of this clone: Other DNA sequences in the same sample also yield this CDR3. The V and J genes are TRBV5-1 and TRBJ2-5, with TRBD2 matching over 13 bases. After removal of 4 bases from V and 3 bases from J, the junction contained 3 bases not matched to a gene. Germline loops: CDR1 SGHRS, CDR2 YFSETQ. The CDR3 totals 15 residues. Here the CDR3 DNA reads TGCGCCAGCAGCCCCGGACTAGCGGGGGAAGAGACCCAGTACTTC. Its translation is CASSPGLAGEETQYF.

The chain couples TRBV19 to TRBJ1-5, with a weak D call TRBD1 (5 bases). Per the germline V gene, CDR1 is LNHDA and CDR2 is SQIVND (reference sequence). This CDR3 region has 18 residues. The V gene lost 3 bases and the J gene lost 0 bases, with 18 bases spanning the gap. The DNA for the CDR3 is TGTGCCAGTAGTATGGGACCTAATCATTACCTTAGCAATCAGCCCCAGCATTTT. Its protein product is CASSMGPNHYLSNQPQHF. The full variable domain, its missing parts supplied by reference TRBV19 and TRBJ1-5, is DGGITQSPKYLFRKEGQNVTLSCEQNLNHDAMYWYRQDPGQGLRLIYYSQIVNDFQKGDIAEGYSVSREKKESFPLTVTSAQKNPTAFYLCASSMGPNHYLSNQPQHFGDGTRLSIL.

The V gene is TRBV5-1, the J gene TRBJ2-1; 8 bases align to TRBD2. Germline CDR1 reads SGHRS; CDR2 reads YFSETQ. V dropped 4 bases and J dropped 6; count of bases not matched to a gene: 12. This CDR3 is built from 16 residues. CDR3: CASSIGTRSRANEQFF. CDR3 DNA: TGCGCCAGCAGCATCGGGACTAGATCTAGGGCCAATGAGCAGTTCTTC.

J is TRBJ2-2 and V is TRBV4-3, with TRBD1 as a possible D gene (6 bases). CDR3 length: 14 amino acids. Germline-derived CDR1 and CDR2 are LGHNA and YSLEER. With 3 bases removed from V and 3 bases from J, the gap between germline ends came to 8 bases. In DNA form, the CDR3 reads TGCGCCAGCAGCCAGGGACATGACACCGGGGAGCTGTTTTTT. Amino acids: CASSQGHDTGELFF.

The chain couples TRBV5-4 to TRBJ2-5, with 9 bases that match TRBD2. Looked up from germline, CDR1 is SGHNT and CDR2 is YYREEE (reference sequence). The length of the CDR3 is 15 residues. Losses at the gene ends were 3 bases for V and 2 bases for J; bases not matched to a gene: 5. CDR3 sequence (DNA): TGTGCCAGCAGCTCGGGACTAGCTATACAAGAGACCCAGTACTTC. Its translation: CASSSGLAIQETQYF.

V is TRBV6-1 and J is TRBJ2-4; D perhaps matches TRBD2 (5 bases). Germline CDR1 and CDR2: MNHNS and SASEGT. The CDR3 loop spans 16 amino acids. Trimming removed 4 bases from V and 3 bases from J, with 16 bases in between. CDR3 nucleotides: TGTGCCAGCAGTGGACTGAACCGGGATGGCAAAAACATTCAGTACTTC. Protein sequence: CASSGLNRDGKNIQYF.